These 27 T cell receptor beta chains share one sample of origin, sequenced in a study of CD8+CD57+ T cells in acquired aplastic anemia. Those patients picked for sequencing had displayed CD8+CD57+ cell expansion on flow cytometry. Genomic DNA acted as the template from which TCR beta VDJ combination and CDR3 sequence profiling were carried out. MiXCR, run by TCRdb on the reads, gives a single entry per CDR3 protein. The data hold some 98,000 distinct CDR3 sequences, with 65% to 70% observed a single time. Sequencing was carried out using sorted CD4+, CD8+, or CD8+CD57+ T cells (not recorded which) from PBMCs. The receptors originated from a human donor with aplastic anemia.

The chain combines TRBV10-3 with TRBJ2-7, with 11 bases identical to TRBD2. Germline-derived CDR1 and CDR2 are ENHRY and SYGVKD. Trimming at V came to 6 bases and at J to 3 bases, leaving 7 bases not matched to a gene. This CDR3 has 15 amino acids. DNA of the CDR3: TGTGCCATCAGCCCACTAGCGGGAGCCAACTACGAGCAGTACTTC. This gives the protein CAISPLAGANYEQYF.

This rearrangement joins TRBV2 to TRBJ1-1, with D hard to call. Germline V lookup: CDR1 SNHLY, CDR2 FYNNEI. V was shortened by 6 bases and J by 11 bases, with 22 bases between the two germline ends. The CDR3 sequence is 14 residues long. CDR3 residues: CASSVVQHLGEAFF. The CDR3 nucleotides are TGTGCCAGCAGCGTAGTACAGCATCTCGGTGAGGCTTTCTTT. Looking up the rest from reference TRBV2 and TRBJ1-1 gives the full variable domain: EPEVTQTPSHQVTQMGQEVILRCVPISNHLYFYWYRQILGQKVEFLVSFYNNEISEKSEIFDDQFSVERPDGSNFTLKIRSTKLEDSAMYFCASSVVQHLGEAFFGQGTRLTVV.

This clonotype ranks as medium-sized. The V gene is TRBV6-1, the J gene TRBJ1-6; D may be TRBD1 (6 bases). Per germline, CDR1 MNHNS and CDR2 SASEGT. The germline V and J ends were trimmed by 7 bases and 10 bases, with 17 bases remaining between them. The CDR3 extends over 14 amino acids. CDR3 in DNA: TGTGCCAGCAACACCAGGGGCACGCAGTCACCCCTCCACTTT. This translates into CASNTRGTQSPLHF.

The V gene is TRBV24-1, the J gene TRBJ2-1; TRBD2 agrees at 10 bases. Germline lookup yields CDR1 KGHDR and CDR2 SFDVKD. Trimming removed 6 bases from V and 2 bases from J; junction bases left unmatched: 3. The CDR3 length is 15 residues. The DNA of the CDR3 is TGTGCCACCAGTCTAGCGGGAGCCACCTACAATGAGCAGTTCTTC. Its translation is CATSLAGATYNEQFF.

The chain is built from TRBV10-3 and TRBJ1-2; D is undetermined. The CDR3 spans 15 residues. Germline V lookup: CDR1 ENHRY, CDR2 SYGVKD. Trimming left V 11 bases short and J 1 base short, with 20 bases between. The CDR3 region is CALGSSGSLNYGYTF. CDR3 coding DNA: TGTGCCCTGGGTTCATCGGGCAGCCTTAACTATGGCTACACCTTC.

The chain uses TRBV29-1 and TRBJ2-1; D unresolved. The V gene's germline CDR1 is SQVTM and CDR2 ANQGSEA. The germline V and J ends were trimmed by 0 bases and 8 bases, with 5 bases remaining between them. The length of the CDR3 is 11 residues. The CDR3 bases are TGCAGCGTTGAAGAGAGATATGAGCAGTTCTTC. It codes for CSVEERYEQFF.

This chain joins TRBV20-1 and TRBJ2-5, with 9 bases aligning to TRBD1. With 6 bases clipped from V and 5 bases from J, the junction kept 10 bases outside the gene matches. Germline assignment: CDR1 DFQATT and CDR2 SNEGSKA (reference sequence). This CDR3 has 14 amino acids. The CDR3 protein is CSATRGQGRETQYF. The CDR3 DNA sequence: TGCAGTGCCACTAGGGGACAGGGCAGGGAGACCCAGTACTTC.

The rearrangement uses TRBV7-6 and TRBJ1-6; 7 nucleotides match TRBD1. This CDR3 is built from 16 residues. Germline assignment: CDR1 SGHVS and CDR2 FNYEAQ. V gave up 5 bases and J gave up 6 bases; unmatched junction bases: 10. The DNA of the CDR3 is TGTGCCAGCAGCCCCGAGGGGGACAGCGCTAATTCACCCCTCCACTTT. Protein sequence: CASSPEGDSANSPLHF.

This clonotype was detected a few times. The chain joins TRBV15 to TRBJ2-3; 12 nucleotides align to TRBD2. Germline CDR1 reads LNHNV; CDR2 reads YYDKDF (reference sequence). The CDR3 has 15 amino acids. V trimming: 4 bases; J trimming: 6 bases; junction bases outside the gene matches: 5. CDR3: CATSILAGGIDTQYF. CDR3 nucleotides: TGTGCCACCAGCATACTAGCGGGAGGAATTGATACGCAGTATTTT.

The J gene is TRBJ2-3, the V gene TRBV24-1; unclear D gene. V dropped 3 bases and J dropped 4 bases, with 10 bases sitting between them. The CDR3 loop spans 14 amino acids. Germline-derived CDR1 and CDR2 are KGHDR and SFDVKD. Written as DNA, the CDR3 is TGTGCCACCAGTGATCGATTGTTGCCAGATACGCAGTATTTT. Its translation is CATSDRLLPDTQYF.

The V call is TRBV20-1, the J call TRBJ2-7; 12 positions match TRBD2. J was trimmed by 0 bases and V by 5 bases; bases with no gene match: 8. The CDR3 covers 16 residues. CDR1 is DFQATT and CDR2 is SNEGSKA in the germline V gene (reference sequence). The CDR3 DNA is TGCAGTGCTTCTCAGACTAGCGGGGGCTTCTCCTACGAGCAGTACTTC. Encoded protein: CSASQTSGGFSYEQYF.

This clonotype was seen only once. This chain joins TRBV20-1 and TRBJ2-7; 10 positions agree with TRBD2. The better agreement between TRBJ2-5 and the DNA end casts doubt on the J call. The CDR3 runs to 14 residues. CDR1 is DFQATT, CDR2 SNEGSKA, per germline (reference sequence). CDR3: CSARKRGGRETQYF. The DNA of the CDR3 is TGCAGTGCTAGGAAGCGGGGGGGCCGAGAGACCCAGTACTTC.

Concerning this clonotype itself: The germline gene is not matched at one end of the junction; a read error may be the cause. The gene calls are TRBV5-4 and TRBJ1-6; no firm D call. This CDR3 comprises 16 residues. Germline loops: CDR1 SGHNT, CDR2 YYREEE (reference sequence). The CDR3 region has the DNA TGTGCCCGCAGTACCGGGAGAGAAGCTTATAATTCACCCCTCCACTTT. Its protein is CARSTGREAYNSPLHF. Using reference TRBV5-4 and TRBJ1-6 for the parts outside the CDR3, the full variable domain is ETGVTQSPTHLIKTRGQQVTLRCSSQSGHNTVSWYQQALGQGPQFIFQYYREEENGRGNFPPRFSGLQFPNYSSELNVNALELDDSALYLCARSTGREAYNSPLHFGNGTRLTVT.

This clonotype was observed a handful of times. This chain links TRBV29-1 with TRBJ1-1, with D unresolved. Between the trimmed V and J ends, which lost 6 bases and 6 bases, there was a span of 8 bases. Germline V CDR1 and CDR2: SQVTM, ANQGSEA. The CDR3 has 10 amino acids. In DNA, the CDR3 is TGCAGCGTCATAGGCGCTGAAGCTTTCTTT. Amino acid sequence: CSVIGAEAFF.

The J gene is TRBJ2-6, the V gene TRBV14; TRBD2 is a possible D gene (5 bases). CDR1 and CDR2 (germline): SGHDN, FVKESK. The CDR3 is 15 residues long. Deletions cut 4 bases from V and 0 bases from J, with 7 bases between. CDR3 sequence (DNA): TGTGCCAGCAGCCCGGGGAACTCTGGGGCCAACGTCCTGACTTTC. This encodes CASSPGNSGANVLTF.

The chain links TRBV29-1 to TRBJ1-1, with 8 bases matching TRBD1. Trimming at V came to 5 bases and at J to 3 bases, leaving 8 bases not matched to a gene. CDR1 and CDR2 (germline): SQVTM, ANQGSEA. The CDR3 loop spans 14 amino acids. The CDR3 DNA reads as TGCAGCGTTCGACTTACAGGGGGGGACACTGAAGCTTTCTTT. Amino acid sequence: CSVRLTGGDTEAFF.

This clonotype has only one observation. CDR3 DNA: TGTGCCAGCAGTTACGGACCCCTTTTAGGCTACACCTTC. Its translation is CASSYGPLLGYTF. This chain links TRBV6-5 with TRBJ1-2; D not resolved. The CDR3 extends over 13 amino acids. V was cut by 2 bases and J by 8 bases, with 12 bases left in between. Germline CDR1 and CDR2: MNHEY and SVGAGI.

The chain has TRBV10-3 and TRBJ1-1; D perhaps matches TRBD1 (5 bases). V shed 3 bases and J shed 7 bases, with 18 bases lying between them. CDR1 and CDR2 (germline): ENHRY, SYGVKD. The CDR3 loop spans 15 amino acids. The CDR3 loop reads CAISDYGSQGVEAFF. The CDR3 nucleotides read TGTGCCATCAGTGATTACGGTAGCCAGGGAGTTGAAGCTTTCTTT.

The table lists this clonotype with a few counts. The chain combines TRBV15 with TRBJ1-5; 12 nucleotides line up with TRBD1. Germline CDR1 reads LNHNV; CDR2 reads YYDKDF (reference sequence). The CDR3 extends over 16 amino acids. The ends lost 6 bases at V and 1 base at J; junction bases unmatched: 4. The CDR3 sequence: CATRPGQGASNQPQHF. The CDR3 bases are TGTGCCACCAGACCGGGACAGGGGGCAAGCAATCAGCCCCAGCATTTT.

In DNA form, the CDR3 reads TGTGCCACCAGCAGAAGATCAACGTACACAGATACGCAGTATTTT. Protein sequence: CATSRRSTYTDTQYF. V and J are TRBV15 and TRBJ2-3; D is ambiguous. The CDR3 sequence is 15 residues long. V was clipped by 2 bases and J by 2 bases, with 11 bases between them. The germline CDR1 and CDR2 sequences are LNHNV and YYDKDF (reference sequence).

The gene calls are TRBV2 and TRBJ2-5, with 9 bases lining up with TRBD1. J was trimmed by 5 bases and V by 6 bases; bases with no gene match: 7. This CDR3 is 14 amino acids long. CDR1 is SNHLY and CDR2 is FYNNEI in the germline V gene. CDR3 residues: CASRPGQGWETQYF. CDR3 DNA sequence: TGTGCCAGCAGGCCGGGACAGGGATGGGAGACCCAGTACTTC.

The V and J genes are TRBV7-9 and TRBJ2-3; D gene uncertain. V gave up 1 base and J gave up 11 bases, with 10 bases separating them. The CDR3 consists of 12 residues. CDR1 and CDR2 from the germline V gene are SEHNR and FQNEAQ (reference sequence). CDR3: CASSLVSGGQYF. The CDR3 bases are TGTGCCAGCAGCTTAGTCTCCGGCGGGCAGTATTTT. The whole variable domain, filled in from reference TRBV7-9 and TRBJ2-3, reads DTGVSQNPRHKITKRGQNVTFRCDPISEHNRLYWYRQTLGQGPEFLTYFQNEAQLEKSRLLSDRFSAERPKGSFSTLEIQRTEQGDSAMYLCASSLVSGGQYFGPGTRLTVL.

J is TRBJ2-1 and V is TRBV10-3; D is undetermined. This CDR3 has 13 residues. From germline, CDR1 is ENHRY and CDR2 SYGVKD. Trimming removed 2 bases from V and 2 bases from J, with 4 bases in between. CDR3 bases: TGTGCCATCAGTGAGGCGGCCTACAATGAGCAGTTCTTC. The encoded protein is CAISEAAYNEQFF.

This clonotype came up many times. The chain links TRBV5-1 to TRBJ2-2; D might be TRBD2 (5 bases). The ends were cut back, 0 bases at V and 3 bases at J, with 15 bases in the middle. The CDR3 totals 17 residues. CDR1 is SGHRS, CDR2 YFSETQ, per germline. The CDR3 region is CASSLVALRGYTGELFF. The CDR3 DNA sequence: TGCGCCAGCAGCTTGGTGGCCTTACGGGGTTACACCGGGGAGCTGTTTTTT.

This chain joins TRBV2 and TRBJ1-5; 10 bases align to TRBD1. This CDR3 region has 13 residues. Trimming removed 6 bases from V and 5 bases from J; junction bases left unmatched: 1. CDR1 and CDR2 (germline): SNHLY, FYNNEI. The CDR3 nucleotides read TGTGCCAGCAGGGGACAGGGGCATCAGCCCCAGCATTTT. This translates into CASRGQGHQPQHF. Using reference TRBV2 and TRBJ1-5 for the parts outside the CDR3, the full variable domain is EPEVTQTPSHQVTQMGQEVILRCVPISNHLYFYWYRQILGQKVEFLVSFYNNEISEKSEIFDDQFSVERPDGSNFTLKIRSTKLEDSAMYFCASRGQGHQPQHFGDGTRLSIL.

This clonotype was detected ten times or more. The chain carries TRBV3-1 and TRBJ1-3; D is undetermined. Deletions cut 1 base from V and 1 base from J, with 5 bases between. The CDR3 is 14 residues long. Germline CDR1 and CDR2: LGHDT and YNNKEL (reference sequence). Written as DNA, the CDR3 is TGTGCCAGCAGCCAAGTCGCGTCTGGAAACACCATATATTTT. This translates into CASSQVASGNTIYF.

The V call is TRBV9, the J call TRBJ1-3, with 7 positions matching TRBD1. The length of the CDR3 is 14 residues. V was clipped by 5 bases and J by 4 bases; unmatched bases: 6. The V gene's germline CDR1 is SGDLS and CDR2 YYNGEE. This CDR3 reads CASSTGEPGNTIYF. CDR3 in DNA: TGTGCCAGCAGTACAGGGGAACCCGGAAACACCATATATTTT.